This section outlines one TCR beta chain sequence together with its context. The data are from a study of radiotherapy plus CTLA-4 blockade in lung cancer. The CDR3 extends over 15 amino acids. CDR1 SGHTA and CDR2 FQGNSA come from the germline V gene. The ends lost 5 bases at V and 4 bases at J; junction bases unmatched: 3. Assay used: immunoSEQ multiplex PCR; TCRdb lists only in-frame clones, some missing. The data contain about 86,000 clones, about four fifths of them singletons. The sequenced sample was peripheral blood, obtained from a patient treated with radiotherapy plus ipilimumab. The source is a human donor with non-small cell lung cancer who had stable disease on radiotherapy plus ipilimumab. The chain couples TRBV7-2 to TRBJ2-3; 13 bases are a match to TRBD2. The chain's CDR3 is CASSATSGGADTQYF. CDR3 bases: TGTGCCAGCAGCGCCACTAGCGGGGGGGCAGATACGCAGTATTTT.